This T cell receptor (beta chain) was captured in a study of cytotoxic CD8 clonotypes in ibrutinib-treated CLL. CDR3 length: 14 amino acids. The germline CDR1 and CDR2 sequences are SSHAT and FNYEAQ (reference sequence). Notes on this clone: A read error may produce the germline difference seen at one junction end.

The repertoire was sequenced with immunoSEQ multiplex PCR; TCRdb's copy has only in-frame clones and lacks some. The table lists about 200,000 clones, roughly three quarters of them singletons. Sequences were derived from PBMCs, sampled after 12 months of ibrutinib treatment. The sequence came from a human donor with chronic lymphocytic leukemia. The chain links TRBV7-7 to TRBJ2-2; D is possibly TRBD2 (5 bases). Here the CDR3 DNA reads TGTGCTAGCAGCCCGGGATGGGTCGCCGGGGAGCTGTTTTTT. Translation gives CASSPGWVAGELFF.